These 19 T cell receptor beta chains came from one sample sequenced in a study of beta chain features in type 1 diabetes. Every bit of the isolated RNA underwent reverse transcription, so sequencing read expressed TCRB transcripts. Measured with immunoSEQ multiplex PCR; TCRdb has only the in-frame clones, and not every one. This table holds under 400,000 clones, less than 20% found once. Specimen: naive CD4+ T cells from blood. The source is a woman aged 18 to 35 in good health.

The chain carries TRBV6-5 and TRBJ2-2; maybe TRBD1 (5 bases). Germline V lookup: CDR1 MNHEY, CDR2 SVGAGI. Trimming removed 4 bases from V and 4 bases from J, with 13 bases in between. This CDR3 comprises 15 residues. DNA for the CDR3: TGTGCCAGCAGTTCCGGACAAAGACTCACCGGGGAGCTGTTTTTT. Its translation: CASSSGQRLTGELFF.

This clone was recorded a few times. This chain links TRBV7-9 with TRBJ2-1, with D tentatively TRBD1 (5 bases). Between the trimmed V and J ends, which lost 6 bases and 5 bases, there was a span of 20 bases. The germline gives CDR1 SEHNR, CDR2 FQNEAQ (reference sequence). CDR3 length: 16 amino acids. In nucleotides, the CDR3 is TGTGCCAGCAGGACCAGGGAAATCGACGTCCACAATGAGCAGTTCTTC. It yields the protein CASRTREIDVHNEQFF.

The chain joins TRBV7-9 to TRBJ2-5; D remains ambiguous. V was cut by 0 bases and J by 6 bases, with 8 bases left in between. CDR3 size: 13 residues. Germline V gene lookup returns CDR1 SEHNR and CDR2 FQNEAQ (reference sequence). CDR3 protein: CASSLAGPQTQYF. In DNA form, the CDR3 reads TGTGCCAGCAGCTTAGCTGGCCCCCAGACCCAGTACTTC.

V and J are TRBV30 and TRBJ2-7; a possible D gene is TRBD1 (5 bases). CDR3 length equals 14 residues. V dropped 0 bases and J dropped 0 bases, with 9 bases sitting between them. Per germline, CDR1 GTSNPN and CDR2 SVGIG (reference sequence). Here the CDR3 DNA reads TGTGCCTGGAGTGTAGGGGTAACCTCCTACGAGCAGTACTTC. This translates into CAWSVGVTSYEQYF.

There are a few counts of this clone. The chain recombines TRBV7-9 with TRBJ2-2; possible D gene TRBD1, 6 bases. This CDR3 has 13 amino acids. Germline V gene sequence: CDR1 SEHNR, CDR2 FQNEAQ (reference sequence). V lost 6 bases and J 1 base, leaving 6 bases between the germline ends. The CDR3 bases are TGTGCCAGCAGGACAGGGAACACCGGGGAGCTGTTTTTT. Translating gives CASRTGNTGELFF.

This clone was picked up a small number of times. The V and J genes are TRBV7-3 and TRBJ2-7; TRBD2 matches 15 bases. This CDR3 has 18 amino acids. The V segment lost 5 bases and the J segment 6 bases; nucleotides outside the gene matches: 14. The germline V gene encodes CDR1 SGHTA and CDR2 FQGTGA. CDR3 bases: TGTGCCAGCAGCCTCCCGAGGGGACTAGCGGGGGGTGAAGTCGAGCAGTACTTC. Translation: CASSLPRGLAGGEVEQYF. Supplemented by reference TRBV7-3 and TRBJ2-7, the full variable domain reads GAGVSQTPSNKVTEKGKYVELRCDPISGHTALYWYRQSLGQGPEFLIYFQGTGAADDSGLPNDRFFAVRPEGSVSTLKIQRTERGDSAVYLCASSLPRGLAGGEVEQYFGPGTRLTVT.

This clone was seen a handful of times. The genes are TRBV7-9 and TRBJ1-1; the D is unclear. V dropped 4 bases and J dropped 10 bases, with 13 bases sitting between them. CDR1 is SEHNR, CDR2 FQNEAQ, per germline (reference sequence). The CDR3 has 12 amino acids. The CDR3 protein is CASSSGWFRAFF. The DNA for the CDR3 is TGTGCCAGCAGCTCCGGGTGGTTTCGAGCTTTCTTT.

V usage is TRBV5-6 and J usage is TRBJ1-1; D uncertain. Germline CDR1 and CDR2: SGHDT and YYEEEE. The V and J ends lost 1 base and 6 bases respectively, with 10 bases between them. This CDR3 has 13 amino acids. The CDR3 coding sequence is TGTGCCAGCAGCTTGCTGCAGGCCGCTGAAGCTTTCTTT. As protein: CASSLLQAAEAFF.

The J gene is TRBJ2-1, the V gene TRBV18, with D maybe TRBD2 (6 bases). Germline assignment: CDR1 KGHSH and CDR2 LQKENI. Trimming removed 3 bases at V and 4 bases at J, with 16 bases between. The CDR3 has 16 residues. DNA for the CDR3: TGTGCCAGCTCACCCACCGCGGAGGGCCGGTACAATGAGCAGTTCTTC. Its translation: CASSPTAEGRYNEQFF.

The table lists this clone with a few counts. CDR3 in DNA: TGTGCCAGCAGCTTACGAGGGGGCCGAACCTACGAGCAGTACTTC. Translated, it gives CASSLRGGRTYEQYF. V and J are TRBV11-2 and TRBJ2-7; 7 bases match TRBD1. V lost 2 bases to trimming and J lost 2 bases; unmatched junction nucleotides: 6. From germline, CDR1 is SGHAT and CDR2 FQNNGV. The CDR3 extends over 15 amino acids. Using reference TRBV11-2 and TRBJ2-7 for the parts outside the CDR3, the full variable domain is EAGVAQSPRYKIIEKRQSVAFWCNPISGHATLYWYQQILGQGPKLLIQFQNNGVVDDSQLPKDRFSAERLKGVDSTLKIQPAKLEDSAVYLCASSLRGGRTYEQYFGPGTRLTVT.

This clone was seen only a few times. The chain links TRBV5-1 to TRBJ1-2; TRBD1 is a possible D gene (6 bases). The V end was cut by 3 bases, the J end by 6 bases, with 12 bases between. The CDR3 extends over 13 amino acids. The V gene's germline CDR1 is SGHRS and CDR2 YFSETQ. CDR3 region: CASSSTGGHGYTF. CDR3 bases: TGCGCCAGCAGCTCGACAGGTGGTCATGGCTACACCTTC.

This clone showed up many times. The chain recombines TRBV29-1 with TRBJ2-1; 8 bases align to TRBD1. CDR1 and CDR2 (germline): SQVTM, ANQGSEA. The ends lost 6 bases at V and 8 bases at J; junction bases unmatched: 9. The CDR3 sequence is 13 residues long. The CDR3 loop is CSVVTGAFDEQFF. CDR3 coding DNA: TGCAGCGTGGTGACAGGGGCATTCGATGAGCAGTTCTTC.

In this sample, this clone turned up a few times. The J gene is TRBJ2-3, the V gene TRBV23-1, with unresolved D. Being an ORF, TRBV23-1 has a function that is uncertain. Trimming stripped 4 bases from V and 1 base from J, with 12 bases between. The CDR3 runs to 15 residues. The CDR3 DNA is TGCGCCAGCAGTCGGAGTCCTTCAGGCACAGATACGCAGTATTTT. Translation gives CASSRSPSGTDTQYF.

In its sample, this clone was seen a few times. The V and J genes are TRBV29-1 and TRBJ2-5, with 16 bases lining up with TRBD2. Germline CDR1 and CDR2: SQVTM and ANQGSEA. CDR3 size: 18 residues. CDR3 coding DNA: TGCAGTGCCTGGCCCCCGGGACTAGCGGGAGGGCCAGTAGAGACCCAGTACTTC. Translating it yields CSAWPPGLAGGPVETQYF.

This clone came up a few times. The chain couples TRBV15 to TRBJ2-1; 7 nucleotides agree with TRBD2. The CDR3 is 15 residues long. The V segment lost 4 bases and the J segment 4 bases; nucleotides outside the gene matches: 7. Germline CDR1 is LNHNV and CDR2 is YYDKDF (reference sequence). The CDR3 sequence: CATSTPQAGYNEQFF. CDR3 DNA sequence: TGTGCCACCAGCACCCCCCAAGCGGGATACAATGAGCAGTTCTTC.

The chain combines TRBV5-1 with TRBJ2-7; no definite D call. Germline-derived CDR1 and CDR2 are SGHRS and YFSETQ. V dropped 2 bases and J dropped 2 bases, with 8 bases sitting between them. The CDR3 consists of 13 residues. The CDR3 sequence is CASSFRFTYEQYF. CDR3 DNA sequence: TGCGCCAGCAGCTTTCGGTTCACCTACGAGCAGTACTTC.

The chain recombines TRBV15 with TRBJ2-1; no firm D call. Trimming pared 5 bases from V and 4 bases from J, leaving 6 bases between. This CDR3 spans 12 amino acids. CDR1 LNHNV and CDR2 YYDKDF come from the germline V gene (reference sequence). The CDR3 loop reads CATSPRYNEQFF. As DNA, the CDR3 is TGTGCCACCAGCCCCCGGTACAATGAGCAGTTCTTC.

There are a few counts of this clone. The CDR3 protein is CATAGQGSYEQYF. CDR3 DNA sequence: TGTGCCACCGCGGGACAGGGCTCCTACGAGCAGTACTTC. This sequence joins TRBV19 and TRBJ2-7, with 9 nucleotides matching TRBD1. The germline gives CDR1 LNHDA, CDR2 SQIVND (reference sequence). CDR3 length: 13 amino acids. After removal of 10 bases from V and 0 bases from J, the junction contained 4 bases not matched to a gene.

This sequence joins TRBV6-5 and TRBJ2-5; 13 bases agree with TRBD2. Germline V gene data show CDR1 as MNHEY and CDR2 as SVGAGI. The CDR3 is made up of 14 amino acids. The V and J ends lost 6 bases and 7 bases, in that order; junction bases with no gene match: 5. CDR3 nucleotides: TGTGCCAGCAGACCCCGACTAGCGGGAGGGACCCAGTACTTC. Translating it yields CASRPRLAGGTQYF.